This is a list of T cell receptor beta chains from one sample in a study of identical twins. TCRdb passed the 5' RACE reads through MiXCR, listing each CDR3 protein once. The repertoire includes under 1 million distinct CDR3 sequences, roughly an eighth of them detected once, and around 1.5% sits in the top ten. This sample also appeared in a second study, on yellow fever vaccine responses in identical twins.

Source material: PBMCs. The receptors derive from a woman aged 18-30 years in good health. Each CDR3 is given with its conserved first and last residue. D genes are given only for firm matches. The size field is filled for only some rows; it gives once, few, many or a size class.

TGCAGTGCGAGCGGGTCCGGCAAAAACATTCAGTACTTC	CSASGSGKNIQYF	TRBJ2-4	.	few	TRBV20-1
TGTGCCAGCAGTCGCGGACTAGCGGGGGGGGGAGAGACCCAGTACTTC	CASSRGLAGGGETQYF	TRBJ2-5	TRBD2	.	TRBV12-3/TRBV12-4
TGTGCCAGCAGCGTTAGCGGGCAAGAGACCCAGTACTTC	CASSVSGQETQYF	TRBJ2-5	TRBD2	.	TRBV9
TGTGCCAGCTCACCCCCGGGCCGTGGGGGGCAGTTCTTC	CASSPPGRGGQFF	TRBJ2-1	.	.	TRBV18
TGTGCCACCAGCCAAGCGACAGGGAGTGGGGAGACCCAGTACTTC	CATSQATGSGETQYF	TRBJ2-5	TRBD1	.	TRBV3-1
TGCGCCAGCAGCTTGCAGGGGCTTCGGAATCAGCCCCAGCATTTT	CASSLQGLRNQPQHF	TRBJ1-5	.	few	TRBV5-1
TGTGCCAGCAGTTTATCGACCGGGGGCAATGAGCAGTTCTTC	CASSLSTGGNEQFF	TRBJ2-1	.	.	TRBV27
TGTGCCCTCACGGGACTCTCCGAGGAATCCTACGAGCAGTACTTC	CALTGLSEESYEQYF	TRBJ2-7	.	many	TRBV9
TGTGCCAGCAGCCTGGACTTAGACTCCTACGAGCAGTACTTC	CASSLDLDSYEQYF	TRBJ2-7	.	.	TRBV7-9
TGCAGCGTTGTCCCCAGGGGAACCAGCAATCAGCCCCAGCATTTT	CSVVPRGTSNQPQHF	TRBJ1-5	.	.	TRBV29-1
TGCAGTGCTAACAGGGCCGGGGAGCTGTTTTTT	CSANRAGELFF	TRBJ2-2	.	few	TRBV20-1
TGCAGCGTTCGGGGACTAGCGAGGGGGGAGCTGTTTTTT	CSVRGLARGELFF	TRBJ2-2	TRBD2	many	TRBV29-1
TGTGCCAGCAATCCGGGACTAAAATACGAGCAGTACTTC	CASNPGLKYEQYF	TRBJ2-7	TRBD2	.	TRBV5-6
TGTGCCAGCAGCTACCTGGGACTAGCGGGAGCGGAAGAGACCCAGTACTTC	CASSYLGLAGAEETQYF	TRBJ2-5	TRBD2	many	TRBV7-2
TGTGCCAGCAGCCAACCCACGATTGTAGGAGAGCAGTTCTTC	CASSQPTIVGEQFF	TRBJ2-1	.	.	TRBV3-1
TGTGCCACCAGTGATTACCAGGGGGGTCTATTCTTC	CATSDYQGGLFF	TRBJ2-1	.	many	TRBV24-1
TGTGCCAGCAGTGAGGGCTGGGGGACTAATGAAAAACTGTTTTTT	CASSEGWGTNEKLFF	TRBJ1-4	.	.	TRBV6-1